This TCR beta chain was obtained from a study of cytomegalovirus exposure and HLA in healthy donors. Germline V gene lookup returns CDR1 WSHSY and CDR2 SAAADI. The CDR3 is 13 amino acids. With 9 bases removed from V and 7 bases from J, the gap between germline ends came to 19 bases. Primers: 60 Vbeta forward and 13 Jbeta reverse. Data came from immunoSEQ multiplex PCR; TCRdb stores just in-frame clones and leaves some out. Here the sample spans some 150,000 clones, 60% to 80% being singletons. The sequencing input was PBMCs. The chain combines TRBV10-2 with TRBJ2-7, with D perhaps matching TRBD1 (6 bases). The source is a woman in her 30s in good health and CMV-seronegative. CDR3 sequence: CASAPGHGWEQYF. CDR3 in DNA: TGCGCCAGTGCTCCGGGACATGGCTGGGAGCAGTACTTC.